This T cell receptor (beta chain) was captured in a study of blood T cells in healthy people across ages. This CDR3 is built from 14 residues. Germline V gene lookup returns CDR1 SQVTM and CDR2 ANQGSEA. V shed 6 bases and J 4 bases; nucleotides not matched to a gene: 7. This clonotype was observed a few times. A J-beta primer mix and a sample-barcoded 5' primer were used in a second PCR of roughly 7 to 12 cycles. Every individual sample yielded 2.5 million or more paired-end reads (each containing CDR3). TCRdb processed the 5' RACE reads anew with MiXCR; each CDR3 protein has one entry. The sample includes over 1,500,000 distinct CDR3 sequences, roughly 43% of them seen just once.

Sequenced input: blood. This clonotype was sampled from a human donor in good health. V usage is TRBV29-1 and J usage is TRBJ1-2; 11 bases match TRBD1. For the CDR3, the DNA is TGCAGCGTAGTACGGACAGGGGGCGTCTATGGCTACACCTTC. This translates into CSVVRTGGVYGYTF.